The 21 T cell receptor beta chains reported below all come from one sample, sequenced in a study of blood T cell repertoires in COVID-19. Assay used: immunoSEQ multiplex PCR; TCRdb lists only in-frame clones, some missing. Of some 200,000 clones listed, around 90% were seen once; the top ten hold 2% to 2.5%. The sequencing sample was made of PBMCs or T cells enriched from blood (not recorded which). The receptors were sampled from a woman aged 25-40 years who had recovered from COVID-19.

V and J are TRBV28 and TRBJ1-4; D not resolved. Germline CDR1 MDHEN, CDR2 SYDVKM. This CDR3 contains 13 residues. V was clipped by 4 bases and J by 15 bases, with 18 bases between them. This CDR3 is CASSSNHIGEVFF. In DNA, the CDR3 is TGTGCCAGCAGTTCCAATCACATCGGAGAAGTGTTTTTT.

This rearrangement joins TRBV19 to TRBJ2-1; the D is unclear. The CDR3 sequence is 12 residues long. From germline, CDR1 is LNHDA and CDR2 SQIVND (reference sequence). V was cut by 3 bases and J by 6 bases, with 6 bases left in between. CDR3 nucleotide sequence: TGTGCCAGTAGTATTCCCTCCAATGAGCAGTTCTTC. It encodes CASSIPSNEQFF.

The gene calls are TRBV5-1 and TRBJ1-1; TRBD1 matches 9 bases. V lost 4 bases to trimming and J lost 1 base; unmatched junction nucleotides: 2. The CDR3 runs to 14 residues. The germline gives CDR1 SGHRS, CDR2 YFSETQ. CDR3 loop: CASSQQGANTEAFF. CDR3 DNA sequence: TGCGCCAGCAGCCAACAGGGGGCGAACACTGAAGCTTTCTTT.

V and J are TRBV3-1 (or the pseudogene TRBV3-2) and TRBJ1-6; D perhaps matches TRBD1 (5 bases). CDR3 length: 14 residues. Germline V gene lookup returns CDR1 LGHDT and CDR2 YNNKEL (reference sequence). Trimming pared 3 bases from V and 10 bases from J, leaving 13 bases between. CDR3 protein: CASSHGRGDSPLHF. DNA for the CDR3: TGTGCCAGCAGCCATGGGCGGGGGGACTCACCCCTCCACTTT.

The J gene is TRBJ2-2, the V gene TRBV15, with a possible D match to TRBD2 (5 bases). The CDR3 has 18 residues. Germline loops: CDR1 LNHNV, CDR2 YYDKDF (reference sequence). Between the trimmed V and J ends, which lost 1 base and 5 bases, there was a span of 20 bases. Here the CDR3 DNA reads TGTGCCACCAGCAGAGTCCCGTCCGGCACGGGGAAAACCGGGGAGCTGTTTTTT. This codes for CATSRVPSGTGKTGELFF.

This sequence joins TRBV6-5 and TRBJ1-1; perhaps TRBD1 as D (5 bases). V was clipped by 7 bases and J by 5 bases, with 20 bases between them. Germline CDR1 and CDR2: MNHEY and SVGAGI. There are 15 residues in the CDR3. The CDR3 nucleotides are TGTGCCAGCACCGTAATAGGAGGGGAGGGAACTGAAGCTTTCTTT. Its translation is CASTVIGGEGTEAFF.

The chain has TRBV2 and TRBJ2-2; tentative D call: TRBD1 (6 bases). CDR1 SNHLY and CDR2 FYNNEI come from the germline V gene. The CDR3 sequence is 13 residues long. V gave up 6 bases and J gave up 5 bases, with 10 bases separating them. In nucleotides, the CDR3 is TGTGCCAGCAGACAGGGCGGTACCGGGGAGCTGTTTTTT. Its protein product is CASRQGGTGELFF.

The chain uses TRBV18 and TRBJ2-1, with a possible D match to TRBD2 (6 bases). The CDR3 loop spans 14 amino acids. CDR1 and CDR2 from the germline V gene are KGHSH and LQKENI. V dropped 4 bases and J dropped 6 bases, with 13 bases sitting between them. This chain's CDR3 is CASSRPGDANEQFF. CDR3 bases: TGTGCCAGCTCACGGCCGGGAGATGCCAATGAGCAGTTCTTC.

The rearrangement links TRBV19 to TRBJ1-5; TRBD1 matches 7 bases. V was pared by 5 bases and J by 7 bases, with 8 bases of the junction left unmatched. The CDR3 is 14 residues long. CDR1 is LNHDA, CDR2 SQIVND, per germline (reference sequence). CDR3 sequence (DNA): TGTGCCAGTAGTCTTCAACCAGGGGGACAGCCCCAGCATTTT. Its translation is CASSLQPGGQPQHF.

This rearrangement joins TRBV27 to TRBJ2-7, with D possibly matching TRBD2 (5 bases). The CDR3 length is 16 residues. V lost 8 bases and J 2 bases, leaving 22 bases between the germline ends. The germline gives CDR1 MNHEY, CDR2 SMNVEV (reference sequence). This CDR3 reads CASALAKTSGPYEQYF. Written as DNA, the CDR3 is TGTGCCAGCGCCCTCGCCAAAACGAGCGGCCCCTACGAGCAGTACTTC.

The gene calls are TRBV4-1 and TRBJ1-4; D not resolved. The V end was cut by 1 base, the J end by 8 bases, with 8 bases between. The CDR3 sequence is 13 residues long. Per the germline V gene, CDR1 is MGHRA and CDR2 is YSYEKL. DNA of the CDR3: TGCGCCAGCAGCCAAGCCGAGATGGAAAAACTGTTTTTT. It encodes CASSQAEMEKLFF.

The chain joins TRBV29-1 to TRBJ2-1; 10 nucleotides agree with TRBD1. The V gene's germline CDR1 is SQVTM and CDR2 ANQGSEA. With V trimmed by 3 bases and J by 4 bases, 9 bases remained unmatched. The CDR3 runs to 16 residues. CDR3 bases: TGCAGCGTTGAGGGAACGGGACAGGGGACGTACAATGAGCAGTTCTTC. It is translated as CSVEGTGQGTYNEQFF.

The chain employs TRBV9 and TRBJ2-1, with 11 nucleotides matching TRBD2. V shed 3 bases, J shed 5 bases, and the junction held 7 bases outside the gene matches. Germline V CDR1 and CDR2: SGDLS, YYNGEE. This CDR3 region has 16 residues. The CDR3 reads CASSERTGLADNEQFF. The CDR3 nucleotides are TGTGCCAGCAGCGAACGCACGGGACTAGCGGACAATGAGCAGTTCTTC. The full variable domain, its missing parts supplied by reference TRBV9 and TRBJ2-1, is DSGVTQTPKHLITATGQRVTLRCSPRSGDLSVYWYQQSLDQGLQFLIQYYNGEERAKGNILERFSAQQFPDLHSELNLSSLELGDSALYFCASSERTGLADNEQFFGPGTRLTVL.

CDR3 sequence reads: CASSYGTGRYEQYF. In DNA, the CDR3 is TGTGCCAGCAGCTACGGGACAGGGCGCTACGAGCAGTACTTC. The chain recombines TRBV7-3 with TRBJ2-7, with 9 positions matching TRBD1. The CDR3 length is 14 residues. Germline V lookup: CDR1 SGHTA, CDR2 FQGTGA. The junction had 4 bases not matched to a gene; V was cut back by 4 bases and J by 3 bases. Together with reference TRBV7-3 and TRBJ2-7, the CDR3 gives the full variable domain: GAGVSQTPSNKVTEKGKYVELRCDPISGHTALYWYRQSLGQGPEFLIYFQGTGAADDSGLPNDRFFAVRPEGSVSTLKIQRTERGDSAVYLCASSYGTGRYEQYFGPGTRLTVT.

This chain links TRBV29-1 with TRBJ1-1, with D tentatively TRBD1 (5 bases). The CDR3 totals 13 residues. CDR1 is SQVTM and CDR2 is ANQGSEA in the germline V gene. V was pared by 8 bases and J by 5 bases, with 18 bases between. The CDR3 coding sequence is TGCAGCACAGACGGCAGGGTGGGGACTGAAGCTTTCTTT. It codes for CSTDGRVGTEAFF.

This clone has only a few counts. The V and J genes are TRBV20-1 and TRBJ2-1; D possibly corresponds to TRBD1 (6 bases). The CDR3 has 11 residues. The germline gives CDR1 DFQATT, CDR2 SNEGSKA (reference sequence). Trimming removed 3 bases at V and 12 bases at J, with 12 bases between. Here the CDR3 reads CSASGPRGQFF. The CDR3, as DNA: TGCAGTGCTAGTGGTCCCAGGGGGCAGTTCTTC.

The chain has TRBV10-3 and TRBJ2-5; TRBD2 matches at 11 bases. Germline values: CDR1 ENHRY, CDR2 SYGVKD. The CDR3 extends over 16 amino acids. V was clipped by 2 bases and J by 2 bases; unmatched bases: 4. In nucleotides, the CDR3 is TGTGCCATCAGTGAGCCACTAGCGGGGGAGCAAGAGACCCAGTACTTC. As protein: CAISEPLAGEQETQYF.

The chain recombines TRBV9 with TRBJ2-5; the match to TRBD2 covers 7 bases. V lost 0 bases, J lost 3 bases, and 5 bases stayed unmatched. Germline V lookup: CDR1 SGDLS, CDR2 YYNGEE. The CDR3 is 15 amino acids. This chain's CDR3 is CASSVGPGREETQYF. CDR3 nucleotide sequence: TGTGCCAGCAGCGTAGGCCCGGGGAGGGAAGAGACCCAGTACTTC.

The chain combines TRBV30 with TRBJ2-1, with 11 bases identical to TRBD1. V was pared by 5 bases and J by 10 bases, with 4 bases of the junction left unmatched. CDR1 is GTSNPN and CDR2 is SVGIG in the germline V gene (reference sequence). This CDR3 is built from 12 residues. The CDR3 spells CAWGQGAGEQFF. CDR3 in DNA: TGTGCCTGGGGACAGGGGGCAGGGGAGCAGTTCTTC.

The CDR3 is CAWSVFNWTGKGYGYTF. As DNA, the CDR3 is TGTGCCTGGAGTGTATTCAATTGGACAGGGAAGGGCTATGGCTACACCTTC. This chain joins TRBV30 and TRBJ1-2; TRBD1 matches at 8 bases. This CDR3 is built from 17 residues. The V and J ends lost 0 bases and 4 bases, in that order; junction bases with no gene match: 13. Germline-derived CDR1 and CDR2 are GTSNPN and SVGIG (reference sequence).

The CDR3 DNA sequence: TGTGCCAGCTCAGCAGACAGGGAGACCAGCTATGGCTACACCTTC. It is translated as CASSADRETSYGYTF. This sequence joins TRBV18 and TRBJ1-2; TRBD1 agrees at 7 bases. This CDR3 has 15 amino acids. Germline V gene sequence: CDR1 KGHSH, CDR2 LQKENI. V lost 5 bases to trimming and J lost 4 bases; unmatched junction nucleotides: 10.